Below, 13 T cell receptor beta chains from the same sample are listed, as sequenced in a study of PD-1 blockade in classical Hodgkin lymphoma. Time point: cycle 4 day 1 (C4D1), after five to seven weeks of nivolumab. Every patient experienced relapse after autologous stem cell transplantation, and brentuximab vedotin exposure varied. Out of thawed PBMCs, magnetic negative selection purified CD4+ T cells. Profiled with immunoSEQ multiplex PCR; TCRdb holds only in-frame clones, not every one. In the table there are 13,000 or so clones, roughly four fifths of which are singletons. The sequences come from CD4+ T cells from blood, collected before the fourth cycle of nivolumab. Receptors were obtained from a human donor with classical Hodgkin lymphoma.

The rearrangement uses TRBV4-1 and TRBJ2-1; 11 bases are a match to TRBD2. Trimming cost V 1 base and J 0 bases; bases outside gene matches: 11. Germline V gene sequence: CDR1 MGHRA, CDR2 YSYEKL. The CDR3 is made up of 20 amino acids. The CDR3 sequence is CASSQVGTSGYQSSYNEQFF. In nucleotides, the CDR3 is TGCGCCAGCAGCCAAGTAGGGACTAGCGGATACCAGAGCTCCTACAATGAGCAGTTCTTC.

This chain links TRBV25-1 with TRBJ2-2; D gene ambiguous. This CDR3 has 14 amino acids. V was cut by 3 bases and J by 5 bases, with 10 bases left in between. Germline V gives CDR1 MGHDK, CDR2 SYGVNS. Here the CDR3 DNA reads TGTGCCAGCAGTGACCCCTACTCTACCGGGGAGCTGTTTTTT. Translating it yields CASSDPYSTGELFF.

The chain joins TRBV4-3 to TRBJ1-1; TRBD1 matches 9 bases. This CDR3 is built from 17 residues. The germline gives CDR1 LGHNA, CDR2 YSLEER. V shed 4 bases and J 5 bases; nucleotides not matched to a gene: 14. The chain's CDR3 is CASSLAPGETGGTEAFF. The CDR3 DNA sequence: TGCGCCAGCAGCCTTGCCCCAGGCGAGACAGGGGGAACTGAAGCTTTCTTT.

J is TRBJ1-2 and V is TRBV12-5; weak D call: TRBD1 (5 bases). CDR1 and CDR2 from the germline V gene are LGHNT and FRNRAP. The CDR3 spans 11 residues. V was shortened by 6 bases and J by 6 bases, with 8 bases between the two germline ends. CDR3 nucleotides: TGTGCTAGTGGAACCAGGGATGGCTACACCTTC. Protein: CASGTRDGYTF.

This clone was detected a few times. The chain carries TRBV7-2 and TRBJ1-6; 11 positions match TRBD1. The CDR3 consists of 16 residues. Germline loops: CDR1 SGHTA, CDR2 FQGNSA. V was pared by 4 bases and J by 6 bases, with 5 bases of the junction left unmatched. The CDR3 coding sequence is TGTGCCAGCAGCTGGCAGGGACAGGGGGTTAATTCACCCCTCCACTTT. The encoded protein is CASSWQGQGVNSPLHF.

In nucleotides, the CDR3 is TGCGCCAGCAGCCAACACGTGTCCGGGACCAACGGTGAAGCTTTCTTT. Translation: CASSQHVSGTNGEAFF. V usage is TRBV4-3 and J usage is TRBJ1-1; a possible D gene is TRBD1 (5 bases). Germline assignment: CDR1 LGHNA and CDR2 YSLEER. V lost 2 bases and J lost 7, with 20 bases in between. The CDR3 loop spans 16 amino acids.

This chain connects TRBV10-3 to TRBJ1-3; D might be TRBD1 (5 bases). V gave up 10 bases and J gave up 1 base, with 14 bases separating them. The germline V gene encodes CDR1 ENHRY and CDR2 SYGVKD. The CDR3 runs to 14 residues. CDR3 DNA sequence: TGTGCCAGCAGGGAGGAGAGATCTGGAAACACCATATATTTT. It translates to CASREERSGNTIYF.

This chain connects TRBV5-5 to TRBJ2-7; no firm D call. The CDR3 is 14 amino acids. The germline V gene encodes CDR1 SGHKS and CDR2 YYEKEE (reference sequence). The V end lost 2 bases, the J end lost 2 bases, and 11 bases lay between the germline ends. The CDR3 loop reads CASSFRGAAYEQYF. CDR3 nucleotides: TGTGCCAGCAGCTTTCGAGGAGCCGCCTACGAGCAGTACTTC.

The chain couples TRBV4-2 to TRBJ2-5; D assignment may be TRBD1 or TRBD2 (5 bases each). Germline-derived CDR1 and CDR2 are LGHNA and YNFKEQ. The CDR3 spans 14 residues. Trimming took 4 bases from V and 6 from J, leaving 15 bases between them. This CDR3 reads CASSPRGTWKTQYF. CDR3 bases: TGTGCCAGCAGCCCTCGGGGCACATGGAAGACCCAGTACTTC.

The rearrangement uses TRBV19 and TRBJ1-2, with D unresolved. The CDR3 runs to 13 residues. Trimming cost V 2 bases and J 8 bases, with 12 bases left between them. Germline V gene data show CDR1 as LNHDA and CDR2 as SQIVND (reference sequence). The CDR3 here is CASSIRGIDGYTF. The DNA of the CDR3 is TGTGCCAGTAGTATACGAGGCATCGACGGCTACACCTTC. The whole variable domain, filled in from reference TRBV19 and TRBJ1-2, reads DGGITQSPKYLFRKEGQNVTLSCEQNLNHDAMYWYRQDPGQGLRLIYYSQIVNDFQKGDIAEGYSVSREKKESFPLTVTSAQKNPTAFYLCASSIRGIDGYTFGSGTRLTVV.

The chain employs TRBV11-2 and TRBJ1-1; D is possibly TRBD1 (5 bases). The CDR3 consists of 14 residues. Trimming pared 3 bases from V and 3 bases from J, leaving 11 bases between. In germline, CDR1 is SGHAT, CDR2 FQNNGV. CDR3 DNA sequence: TGTGCCAGCAGCTTCAGGGCGGGGCACACTGAAGCTTTCTTT. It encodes CASSFRAGHTEAFF.

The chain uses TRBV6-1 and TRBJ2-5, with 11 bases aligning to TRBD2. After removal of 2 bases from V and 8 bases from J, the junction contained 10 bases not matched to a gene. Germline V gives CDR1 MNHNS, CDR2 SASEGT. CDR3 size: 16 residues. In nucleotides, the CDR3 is TGTGCCAGCAGTGAAATGGGGTCTAGCGGGGGGACAACCCAGTACTTC. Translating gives CASSEMGSSGGTTQYF.

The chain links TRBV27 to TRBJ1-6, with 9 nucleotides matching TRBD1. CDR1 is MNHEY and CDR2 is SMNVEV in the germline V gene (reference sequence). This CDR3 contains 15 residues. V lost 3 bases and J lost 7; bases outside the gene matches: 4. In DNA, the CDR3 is TGTGCCAGCAGTTTTGGCGGACAGGGGAATTCACCCCTCCACTTT. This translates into CASSFGGQGNSPLHF.